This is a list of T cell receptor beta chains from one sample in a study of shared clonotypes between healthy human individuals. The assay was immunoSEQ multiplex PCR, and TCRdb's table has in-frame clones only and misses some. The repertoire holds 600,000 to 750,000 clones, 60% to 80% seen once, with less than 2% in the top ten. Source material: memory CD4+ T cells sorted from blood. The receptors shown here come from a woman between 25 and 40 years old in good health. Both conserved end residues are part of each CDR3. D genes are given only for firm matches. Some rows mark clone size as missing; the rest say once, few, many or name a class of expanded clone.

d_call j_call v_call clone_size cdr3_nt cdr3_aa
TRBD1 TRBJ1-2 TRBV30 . TGTGCCTGGAGTGTGGGGACAGTGGAGGGCTACACCTTC CAWSVGTVEGYTF
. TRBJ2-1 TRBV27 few TGTGCCAGCAGTACTCTCTCCGGGACGGAGCAGTTCTTC CASSTLSGTEQFF
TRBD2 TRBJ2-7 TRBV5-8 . TGTGCCAGCAGCTTTCCAGCGGGAGGGCCCTCCCACGAGCAGTACTTC CASSFPAGGPSHEQYF
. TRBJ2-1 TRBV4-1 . TGCGCCAGCAGCCACCCCAAAGGCTATGAGCAGTTCTTC CASSHPKGYEQFF
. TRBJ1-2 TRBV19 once TGTGCCAGTATGAGGGGAAACTATGGCTACACCTTC CASMRGNYGYTF
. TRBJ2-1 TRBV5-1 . TGCGCCAGCAGCTTGGCACAGTACAATGAGCAGTTCTTC CASSLAQYNEQFF
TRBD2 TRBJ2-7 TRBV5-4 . TGTGCCAGCAGCTCGGTCACCCCTAGCGGATTCTACGAGCAGTACTTC CASSSVTPSGFYEQYF
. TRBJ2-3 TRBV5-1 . TGCGCCAGCAGCTTGGTGATCAGAGGAGGAGATACGCAGTATTTT CASSLVIRGGDTQYF
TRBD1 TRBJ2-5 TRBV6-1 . TGTGCCAGCAGTGCCCGGGGGGGACAGGGGCCAGAGACCCAGTACTTC CASSARGGQGPETQYF
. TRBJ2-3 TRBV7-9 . TGTGCCAGCAGCGACACTAGGACTAGCACAGATACGCAGTATTTT CASSDTRTSTDTQYF
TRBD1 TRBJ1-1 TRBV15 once TGTGCCACCAAGGACAGGGTGCAGGGCGGCACTGAAGCTTTCTTT CATKDRVQGGTEAFF
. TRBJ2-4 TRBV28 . TGTGCCAGCAGTCACAGGGTCCGGAACATTCAGTACTTC CASSHRVRNIQYF
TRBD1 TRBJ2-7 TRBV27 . TGTGCCAGCAGTAAACGGACAGGGCAGTCCTACGAGCAGTACTTC CASSKRTGQSYEQYF
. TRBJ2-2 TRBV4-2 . TGTGCCAGCAGCCAAGATCCAGGGGCGGGGGAGCTGTTTTTT CASSQDPGAGELFF
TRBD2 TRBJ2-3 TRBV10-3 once TGTGCCATCAGTGGGCTGCCGGGGCGGGAGATTGCAGATACGCAGTATTTT CAISGLPGREIADTQYF
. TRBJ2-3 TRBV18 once TGTGCCAGCTCACGGACTAACACAGATACGCAGTATTTT CASSRTNTDTQYF
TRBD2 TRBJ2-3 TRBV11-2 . TGTGCCAGCAGCTTAGAACTAGCGAGCACAGATACGCAGTATTTT CASSLELASTDTQYF
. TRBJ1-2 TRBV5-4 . TGTGCCAGCAGCTCGTCCCACGGGGGAAACTATGGCTACACCTTC CASSSSHGGNYGYTF
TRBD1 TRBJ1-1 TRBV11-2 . TGTGCCAGCAGCTTAGCAGGGGGCGCTTTCTCCGAAGCTTTCTTT CASSLAGGAFSEAFF
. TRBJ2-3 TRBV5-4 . TGTGCCAGCAGCTTGGATCCGAGACAGGCCACGTATTTT CASSLDPRQATYF
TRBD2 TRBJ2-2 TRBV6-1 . TGTGCCAGCAGTGAAAGGACTAGCGGGGCCCTCGGGGAGCTGTTTTTT CASSERTSGALGELFF
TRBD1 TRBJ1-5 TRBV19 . TGTGCCAGTAGCCACCCGCCGGGACAGACAAAGCATTTT CASSHPPGQTKHF
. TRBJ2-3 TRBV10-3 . TGTGCCATCAGTGCAACTAGTACCGATACGCAGTATTTT CAISATSTDTQYF
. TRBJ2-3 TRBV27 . TGTGCCAGCAGTTTATTGGCCGGGAACACAGATACGCAGTATTTT CASSLLAGNTDTQYF
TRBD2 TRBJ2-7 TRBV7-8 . TGTGCCAGCAGCCGGGGGGACTACGGGTCCTACGAGCAGTACTTC CASSRGDYGSYEQYF
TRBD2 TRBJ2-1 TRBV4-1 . TGCGCCAGCAGCCAAATAGGGACTAGCGGGAACAATGAGCAGTTCTTC CASSQIGTSGNNEQFF
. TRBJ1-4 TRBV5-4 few TGTGCCAGCAGTTGGGACATTGATGAAAAACTGTTTTTT CASSWDIDEKLFF
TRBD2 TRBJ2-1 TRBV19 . TGTGCCAGTAGTACGACTAGCGGGTCCTACAATGAGCAGTTCTTC CASSTTSGSYNEQFF
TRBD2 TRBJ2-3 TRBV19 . TGTGCCAGTAGTATGATAGCGGGTGCTGATCCAGATACGCAGTATTTT CASSMIAGADPDTQYF
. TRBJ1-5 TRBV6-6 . TGTGCCAGCAGTTACTCCGGGCAGGGGTCAATCAGGCCCCAGCATTTT CASSYSGQGSIRPQHF
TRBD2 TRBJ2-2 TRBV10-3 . TGTGCCATCAGTGACCCGGGACTAGCGACCGGGGAGCTGTTTTTT CAISDPGLATGELFF
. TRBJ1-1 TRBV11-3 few TGTGCCAGCAGCTTTCAAGGGGACACTGAAGCTTTCTTT CASSFQGDTEAFF
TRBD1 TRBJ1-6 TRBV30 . TGTGCCCTACAGGGGAAGGGGCTTTATAATTCACCCCTCCACTTT CALQGKGLYNSPLHF
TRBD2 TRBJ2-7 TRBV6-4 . TGTGCCAGCAGCCTCTCTAGCGGACCTACCTACGAGCAGTACTTC CASSLSSGPTYEQYF
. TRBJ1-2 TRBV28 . TGTGCCAGCAGTTTCGGGCAGCAGCCCCATGGCTACACCTTC CASSFGQQPHGYTF
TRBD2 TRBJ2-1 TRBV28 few TGTGCCAGCAGGGGGGACGGACTAGCGGTTGATTACAATGAGCAGTTCTTC CASRGDGLAVDYNEQFF
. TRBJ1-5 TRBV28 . TGTGCCAGCCGGACATCCAACATGGGCAATCAGCCCCAGCATTTT CASRTSNMGNQPQHF
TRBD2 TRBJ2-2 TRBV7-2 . TGTGCCAGCAGCCGGGACTACAACACCGGGGAGCTGTTTTTT CASSRDYNTGELFF
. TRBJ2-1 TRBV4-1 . TGCGCCAGCAGCCCCGATGACGGGAGTTTAACTTACAATGAGCAGTTCTTC CASSPDDGSLTYNEQFF
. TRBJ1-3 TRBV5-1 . TGCGCCAGCAGCTTGAACGGGGGAACGGATGGAAACACCATATATTTT CASSLNGGTDGNTIYF
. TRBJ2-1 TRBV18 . TGTGCCAGCTCGCCTCTGACTAGGAACAATGAGCAGTTCTTC CASSPLTRNNEQFF
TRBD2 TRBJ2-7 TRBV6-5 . TGTGCCAGCAGTTCCACTAGCGGGAGGGCCTACGAGCAGTACTTC CASSSTSGRAYEQYF
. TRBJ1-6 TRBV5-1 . TGCGCCAGCAGCTTTGGGGTAGCGAACTCACCCCTCCACTTT CASSFGVANSPLHF
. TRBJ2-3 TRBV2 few TGTGCCAGCAGCGCCGAGGGCACAGATACGCAGTATTTT CASSAEGTDTQYF
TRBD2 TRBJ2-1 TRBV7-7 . TGTGCCAGCAGCCCCCGGACTAGCGGGATGATGGATGAGCAGTTCTTC CASSPRTSGMMDEQFF
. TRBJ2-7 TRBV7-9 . TGTGCCAGCAGCTTATTATGGAGACCCTACGAGCAGTACTTC CASSLLWRPYEQYF
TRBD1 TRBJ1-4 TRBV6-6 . TGTGCCAGCAGCCTGGGACAGGAGGAGGTGAAAAAACTGTTTTTT CASSLGQEEVKKLFF
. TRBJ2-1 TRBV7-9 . TGTGCCAGCAGCTTACCCGGGATCCACCGTAATGAGCAGTTCTTC CASSLPGIHRNEQFF
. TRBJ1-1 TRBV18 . TGTGCCAGCTCACCAGATTATGAGGGTTACACTGAAGCTTTCTTT CASSPDYEGYTEAFF
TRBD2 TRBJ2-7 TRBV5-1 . TGCGCCAGCAGACTAGCGGGAGGTCACACCTACGAGCAGTACTTC CASRLAGGHTYEQYF
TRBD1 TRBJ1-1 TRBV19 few TGTGCCAGTAGTATAGCGTGGGACAGGGACACTGAAGCTTTCTTT CASSIAWDRDTEAFF
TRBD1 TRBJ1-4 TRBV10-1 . TGCGCCAGCAGTGATCCGGGACAGCCAAAACTGTTTTTT CASSDPGQPKLFF
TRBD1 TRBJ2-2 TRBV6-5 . TGTGCCAGCAGTTACTTCCAGGGGGCGCCGGCGGAGCTGTTTTTT CASSYFQGAPAELFF